This is a list of T cell receptor beta chains from one sample in a study of blood T cell repertoires in COVID-19. TCRdb's copy holds only in-frame clones and misses some; the assay was immunoSEQ multiplex PCR. The sample carries about 68,000 clones, 86% recorded once. Sequences were obtained from peripheral blood. The receptor source for this set is an older man with COVID-19, enrolled during active disease. CDR3s include the opening cysteine and the closing phenylalanine or tryptophan. The D gene is left open where the match is weak. The size entry is marked missing in some rows and otherwise reads once, few, many or a size class.

>TRBV4-3|TRBJ2-1|NA|few
TGCGCCAGCAGCCAAGAGAGGAGAGCTGAGCAGTTCTTC
CASSQERRAEQFF
>TRBV7-2|TRBJ1-5|NA|NA
TGTGCCAGCAGCTTAGCTCGGCGGAGCAATCAGCCCCAGCATTTT
CASSLARRSNQPQHF
>TRBV5-1|TRBJ1-5|TRBD1|NA
TGCGCCAGCTCTATTTATCCTACAGGGGACCGCAATCAGCCCCAGCATTTT
CASSIYPTGDRNQPQHF
>TRBV5-1|TRBJ1-2|NA|NA
TGCGCCAGCAGCGGGGAGGGCCTCTATGGCTACACCTTC
CASSGEGLYGYTF
>TRBV7-3|TRBJ1-2|NA|NA
TGTGCCAGCAGCTTGGCGACAGGCTATGGCTACACCTTC
CASSLATGYGYTF
>TRBV10-1|TRBJ2-7|NA|NA
TGCGCCAGCAGTGAACTATACGAGCAGTACTTC
CASSELYEQYF
>TRBV11-3|TRBJ2-7|TRBD2|few
TGTGCCAGCAGCTTACGCGCGGGTGGGGGGGCCTACGAGCAGTACTTC
CASSLRAGGGAYEQYF
>TRBV6-5|TRBJ1-6|NA|NA
TGTGCCAGCACCCGAAGGCACGGTACGGGTTCACCCCTCCACTTT
CASTRRHGTGSPLHF
>TRBV7-2|TRBJ2-5|TRBD2|NA
TGTGCCAGCAGAGATACGGGAGGGGCAGAGACCCAGTACTTC
CASRDTGGAETQYF
>TRBV5-6|TRBJ1-1|NA|NA
TGTGCCAGCAGCCCCAGACTATCCATGAACACTGAAGCTTTCTTT
CASSPRLSMNTEAFF
>TRBV2|TRBJ2-5|TRBD2|NA
TGTGCCAGCAGCGCGGGGGGGTGGGAGACCCAGTACTTC
CASSAGGWETQYF
>TRBV18|TRBJ1-1|NA|once
TGTGCCAGCTCACCCTCCCGGAGTGGAGGGGTTAACACTGAAGCTTTCTTT
CASSPSRSGGVNTEAFF
>TRBV28|TRBJ1-2|TRBD1|NA
TGTGCCAGCAGACTCACAGGGGTCCCGAACTATGGCTACACCTTC
CASRLTGVPNYGYTF
>TRBV14|TRBJ1-2|NA|NA
TGTGCCAGCAGCCAAGTTATAAACTATGGCTACACCTTC
CASSQVINYGYTF
>TRBV9|TRBJ1-4|NA|NA
TGTGCCAGCAGCCCATGGCCGGACACGCTGCCCGAAAAACTGTTTTTT
CASSPWPDTLPEKLFF
>TRBV9|TRBJ2-6|NA|NA
TGTGCCAGCAGCGTAGATCGGTTAGTGCGGGCTACCTTCAACGTCCTGACTTTC
CASSVDRLVRATFNVLTF
>TRBV6-5|TRBJ1-1|TRBD1|many
TGTGCCAGCAGTTTCACAGGGGACACTGAAGCTTTCTTT
CASSFTGDTEAFF
>TRBV19|TRBJ1-3|TRBD1|NA
TGTGCCAGTAGTACCCTACCGGGACAGGCTGGAAACACCATATATTTT
CASSTLPGQAGNTIYF
>TRBV5-5|TRBJ1-2|NA|NA
TGTGCCAGCAGCTTCAGTCAGGTTGGCTATGGCTACACCTTC
CASSFSQVGYGYTF
>TRBV6-1|TRBJ2-5|TRBD2|NA
TGTGCCAGCAGTCCTCAGCGGGGCAACAGTGAGACCCAGTACTTC
CASSPQRGNSETQYF
>TRBV12-3/TRBV12-4|TRBJ2-3|NA|NA
TGTGCCAGCAGTTCAACAGATACGCAGTATTTT
CASSSTDTQYF
>TRBV6-5|TRBJ1-1|NA|NA
TGTGCCAGCAGTATGACAGTGGAGGGTAACACTGAAGCTTTCTTT
CASSMTVEGNTEAFF
>TRBV5-4|TRBJ2-4|TRBD1|NA
TGTGCCAGCAGCGGTGGACAGGGGACGGACATTCAGTACTTC
CASSGGQGTDIQYF
>TRBV2|TRBJ1-4|TRBD1|NA
TGTGCCAGCAGTGGGACAGGGGGTAGAGAAAAACTGTTTTTT
CASSGTGGREKLFF
>TRBV4-1|TRBJ1-2|TRBD1|once
TGCGCCAGCAGCCAAGATATTAACAGGGGTGGCTACACCTTC
CASSQDINRGGYTF
>TRBV5-1|TRBJ1-4|NA|NA
TGCGCCAGCAGCCTGGGGAGGACTAATGAAAAACTGTTTTTT
CASSLGRTNEKLFF
>TRBV4-2|TRBJ2-1|TRBD2|NA
TGTGCCAGCCGTCCTAGCGGGGGGGTCAATGAGCAGTTCTTC
CASRPSGGVNEQFF
>TRBV5-8|TRBJ2-7|NA|NA
TGTGCCAGCAGCTTGGAGCTTGACTCTGGGGAGCAGTACTTC
CASSLELDSGEQYF
>TRBV4-2|TRBJ2-3|NA|NA
TGTGCCAGCAGCCAAGAAGCAGGGGCAGATACGCAGTATTTT
CASSQEAGADTQYF
>TRBV7-9|TRBJ1-4|TRBD1|once
TGTGCCAGCGGCTCCCGTCGACAGGGAGGCGGTGAAAAACTGTTTTTT
CASGSRRQGGGEKLFF
>TRBV27|TRBJ2-3|NA|NA
TGTGCCAGCAGTTCCAACTCCAGGAAGGATACGCAGTATTTT
CASSSNSRKDTQYF
>TRBV3-1/TRBV3-2|TRBJ2-2|TRBD1|NA
TGTGCCAGCAGCCTGACAGGGACCGGGGAGCTGTTTTTT
CASSLTGTGELFF
>TRBV5-4|TRBJ2-3|TRBD1|NA
TGTGCCAGCAGTTCGGACAGGGGGACCACAGATACGCAGTATTTT
CASSSDRGTTDTQYF
>TRBV7-3|TRBJ2-1|TRBD2|once
TGTGCCAGCAGCCCGGTAGCGGGGGATTACAATGAGCAGTTCTTC
CASSPVAGDYNEQFF
>TRBV7-2|TRBJ1-2|NA|NA
TGTGCCAGCAGCCCCAGGCGAGGGTATGGCTACACCTTC
CASSPRRGYGYTF
>TRBV7-3|TRBJ2-3|TRBD1|NA
TGTGCCAGCAGCCTGGGGTTAGGGGGCGCGACAGATACGCAGTATTTT
CASSLGLGGATDTQYF
>TRBV7-2|TRBJ1-1|NA|once
TGTGCCAGCAGCTTAGCGGGCGGGGGGGAAGCTTTCTTT
CASSLAGGGEAFF
>TRBV7-8|TRBJ1-1|NA|NA
TGTGCCAGCAGCTTAGACCCAACAGCCGAAGCTTTCTTT
CASSLDPTAEAFF
>TRBV21-1|TRBJ1-1|NA|NA
TGTGCCAGCAGCAAATTTAGAGGGGGCAGGGACACTGAAGCTTTCTTT
CASSKFRGGRDTEAFF
>TRBV7-3|TRBJ1-6|NA|NA
TGTGCCAGCGGAGTAGGGAGCTATTCACCCCTCCACTTT
CASGVGSYSPLHF
>TRBV18|TRBJ1-1|NA|NA
TGTGCCAGCTCACCCATTAAGGGGCACACTGAAGCTTTCTTT
CASSPIKGHTEAFF
>TRBV6-5|TRBJ1-4|TRBD1|NA
TGTGCCAGCAGGGAGATCGGGACAGAAAATGAAAAACTGTTTTTT
CASREIGTENEKLFF
>TRBV2|TRBJ1-2|TRBD1|few
TGTGCCAGCAGTGAGGGGACAGCGGCCATCTATGGCTACACCTTC
CASSEGTAAIYGYTF
>TRBV28|TRBJ1-2|NA|NA
TGTGCCAGCAGTTTCGAGCGGCACTATGGCTACACCTTC
CASSFERHYGYTF
>TRBV7-2|TRBJ2-2|NA|NA
TGTGCCAGCAGCCCTAACACCGGGGAGCTGTTTTTT
CASSPNTGELFF
>TRBV7-2|TRBJ2-1|TRBD1|NA
TGTGCCAGCAGCGCCGGGACAGGGGGTTTCTCCTACAATGAGCAGTTCTTC
CASSAGTGGFSYNEQFF
>TRBV19|TRBJ2-2|NA|few
TGTGCCAGTACCACAGGGCGCACCGGGGAGCTGTTTTTT
CASTTGRTGELFF
>TRBV6-2/TRBV6-3|TRBJ1-5|NA|NA
TGTGCCAGCAGTTACTCCGCAGAGTCGGGTCAGCCCCAGCATTTT
CASSYSAESGQPQHF
>TRBV3-1/TRBV3-2|TRBJ1-3|NA|NA
TGTGCCAGCAGCCAAGGTCCAGACTCTGGAAACACCATATATTTT
CASSQGPDSGNTIYF
>TRBV19|TRBJ1-1|NA|NA
TGTGCCAGTAGAATTAGCGGGGCGCGCACTGAAGCTTTCTTT
CASRISGARTEAFF
>TRBV29-1|TRBJ1-1|NA|NA
TGCAGCGTTGGGGGGACGGAGGGCGACACTGAAGCTTTCTTT
CSVGGTEGDTEAFF
>TRBV6-2/TRBV6-3|TRBJ1-5|TRBD1|NA
TGTGCCAGCAGCCAACAGGGGAGCAATCAGCCCCAGCATTTT
CASSQQGSNQPQHF
>TRBV19|TRBJ1-2|TRBD1|NA
TGTGCCAGTAGTATCAGGCGGCAGGGGGCCTATGGCTACACCTTC
CASSIRRQGAYGYTF
>TRBV28|TRBJ1-6|NA|NA
TGTGCCAGCAGAAGGGAGAGCTCCTATAATTCACCCCTCCACTTT
CASRRESSYNSPLHF
>TRBV9|TRBJ2-7|NA|NA
TGTGCCAGCAGCGTAGATCACAGCTCCTACGAGCAGTACTTC
CASSVDHSSYEQYF